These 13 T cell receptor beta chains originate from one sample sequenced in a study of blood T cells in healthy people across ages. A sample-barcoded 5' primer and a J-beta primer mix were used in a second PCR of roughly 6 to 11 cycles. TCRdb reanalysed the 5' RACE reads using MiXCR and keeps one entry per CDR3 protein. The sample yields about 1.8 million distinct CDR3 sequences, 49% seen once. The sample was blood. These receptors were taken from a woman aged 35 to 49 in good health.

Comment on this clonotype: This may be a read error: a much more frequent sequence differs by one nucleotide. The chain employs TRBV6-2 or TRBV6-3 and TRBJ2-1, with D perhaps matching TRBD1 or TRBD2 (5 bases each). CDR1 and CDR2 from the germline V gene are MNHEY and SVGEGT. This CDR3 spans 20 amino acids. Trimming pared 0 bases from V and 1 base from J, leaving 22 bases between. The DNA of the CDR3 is TGTGCCAGCAGTTACTCCTTCAGCAGGGACCGGATGAGGTCCTACAATGAGCAGTTCTTC. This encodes CASSYSFSRDRMRSYNEQFF.

CDR3 loop: CASSNPTGGGTDTQYF. The CDR3 DNA follows: TGTGCCAGCAGCAACCCGACAGGGGGCGGCACAGATACGCAGTATTTT. This chain joins TRBV5-6 and TRBJ2-3, with 10 bases fitting TRBD1. The CDR3 totals 16 residues. Germline CDR1 reads SGHDT; CDR2 reads YYEEEE. V lost 4 bases, J lost 1 base, and 6 bases stayed unmatched.

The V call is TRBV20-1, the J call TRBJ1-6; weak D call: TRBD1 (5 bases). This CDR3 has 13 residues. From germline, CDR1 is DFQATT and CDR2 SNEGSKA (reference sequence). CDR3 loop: CGWVGGDNSPLHF. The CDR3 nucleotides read TGCGGATGGGTCGGGGGTGATAATTCACCCCTCCACTTT.

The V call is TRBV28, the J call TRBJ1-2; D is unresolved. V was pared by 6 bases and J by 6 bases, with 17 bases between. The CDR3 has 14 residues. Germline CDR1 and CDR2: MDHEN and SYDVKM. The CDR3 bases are TGTGCCAGCAGCCAACTGACTCGAGGGCATGGCTACACCTTC. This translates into CASSQLTRGHGYTF.

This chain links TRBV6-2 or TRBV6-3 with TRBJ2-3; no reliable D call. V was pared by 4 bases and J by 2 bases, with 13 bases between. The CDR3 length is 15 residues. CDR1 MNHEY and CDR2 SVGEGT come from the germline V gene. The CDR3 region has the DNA TGTGCCAGCAGTTGGGCCGGCTCATACACAGATACGCAGTATTTT. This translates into CASSWAGSYTDTQYF.

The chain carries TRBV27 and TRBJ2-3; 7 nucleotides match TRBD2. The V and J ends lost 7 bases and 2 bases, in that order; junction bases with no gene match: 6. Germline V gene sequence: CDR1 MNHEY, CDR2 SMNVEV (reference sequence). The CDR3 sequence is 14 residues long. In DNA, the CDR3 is TGTGCCAGCAAGAAGCTAGCGGACACAGATACGCAGTATTTT. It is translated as CASKKLADTDTQYF.

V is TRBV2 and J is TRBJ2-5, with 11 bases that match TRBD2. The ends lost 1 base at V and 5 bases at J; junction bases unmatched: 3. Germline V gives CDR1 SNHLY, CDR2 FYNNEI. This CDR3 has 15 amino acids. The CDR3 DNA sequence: TGTGCCAGCAGTGAAGTTAGCGGGGGGGCGGAGACCCAGTACTTC. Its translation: CASSEVSGGAETQYF.

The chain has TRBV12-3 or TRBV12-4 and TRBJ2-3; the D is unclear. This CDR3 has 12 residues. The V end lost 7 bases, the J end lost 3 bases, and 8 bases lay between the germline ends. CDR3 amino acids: CASTKQTDTQYF. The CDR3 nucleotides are TGTGCCAGCACCAAGCAAACAGATACGCAGTATTTT.

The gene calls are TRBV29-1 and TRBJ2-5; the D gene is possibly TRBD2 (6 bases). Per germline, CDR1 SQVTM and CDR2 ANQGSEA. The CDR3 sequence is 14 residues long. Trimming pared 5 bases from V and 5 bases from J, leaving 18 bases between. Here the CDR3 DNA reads TGCAGCGTTCGTTTCGGGTCAGGGAGGGAGACCCAGTACTTC. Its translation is CSVRFGSGRETQYF.

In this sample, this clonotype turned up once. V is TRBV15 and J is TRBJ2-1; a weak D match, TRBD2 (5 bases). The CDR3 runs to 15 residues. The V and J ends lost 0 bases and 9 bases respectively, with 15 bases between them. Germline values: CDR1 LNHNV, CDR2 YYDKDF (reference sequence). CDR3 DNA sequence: TGTGCCACCAGCAGAGATAATTCCGGGAATGGTGAGCAGTTCTTC. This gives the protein CATSRDNSGNGEQFF.

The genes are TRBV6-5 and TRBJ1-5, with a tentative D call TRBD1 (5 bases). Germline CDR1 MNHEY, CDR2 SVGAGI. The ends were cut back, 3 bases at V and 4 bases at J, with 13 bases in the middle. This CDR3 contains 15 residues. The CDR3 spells CASSYSGTQNQPQHF. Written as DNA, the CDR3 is TGTGCCAGCAGTTATTCCGGGACCCAGAATCAGCCCCAGCATTTT.

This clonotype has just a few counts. The CDR3 DNA reads TGCAGTGCTCCGTGGCGGGAGCACCAAGAGACCCAGTACTTC. Protein product: CSAPWREHQETQYF. The rearrangement links TRBV20-1 to TRBJ2-5, with 7 bases identical to TRBD2. Germline values: CDR1 DFQATT, CDR2 SNEGSKA (reference sequence). This CDR3 is built from 14 residues. With V trimmed by 5 bases and J by 0 bases, 6 bases remained unmatched.

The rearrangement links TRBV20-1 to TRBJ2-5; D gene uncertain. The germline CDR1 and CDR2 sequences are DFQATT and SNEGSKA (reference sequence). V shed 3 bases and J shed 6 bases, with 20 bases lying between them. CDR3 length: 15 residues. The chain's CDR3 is CSASLFSDVWKTQYF. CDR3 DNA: TGCAGTGCTAGCCTGTTTTCGGACGTGTGGAAGACCCAGTACTTC.